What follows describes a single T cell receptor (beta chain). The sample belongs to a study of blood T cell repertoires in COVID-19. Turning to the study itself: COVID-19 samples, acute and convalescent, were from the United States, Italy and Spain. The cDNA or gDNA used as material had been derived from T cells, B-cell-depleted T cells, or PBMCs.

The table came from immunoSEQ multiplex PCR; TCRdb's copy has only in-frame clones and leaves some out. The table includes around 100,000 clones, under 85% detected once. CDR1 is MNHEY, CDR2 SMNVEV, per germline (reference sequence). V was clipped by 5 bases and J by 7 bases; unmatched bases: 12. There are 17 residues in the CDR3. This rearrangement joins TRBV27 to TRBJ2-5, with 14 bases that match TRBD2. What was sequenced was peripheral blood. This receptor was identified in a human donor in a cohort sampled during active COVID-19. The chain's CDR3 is CASSTLGGLAGVGTQYF. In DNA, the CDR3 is TGTGCCAGCAGTACCCTGGGGGGACTAGCGGGGGTCGGGACCCAGTACTTC.